This TCR beta chain is from a study of cytomegalovirus exposure and HLA in healthy donors. In regard to this clone: Its cognate antigen is unknown.

Study-level points and caveats: For most TCR beta V segments, an earlier analysis put the productive rate at about 87% or about 30% of the time.

13 Jbeta primers and 60 Vbeta primers were used for the PCR. Repertoires were generated with immunoSEQ multiplex PCR, while TCRdb's copy carries only in-frame clones and drops some. Found here are about 140,000 clones, under 70% of them singletons; the top ten hold 6.5%. This TCR derives from a woman aged 55 to 70 in good health and CMV-seronegative. The material sequenced was PBMCs.

In nucleotides, the CDR3 is TGTGCCAGTAGTTCCACCGGGACTAGAGGAATACACGAGCAGTACTTC. It codes for CASSSTGTRGIHEQYF. V is TRBV19 and J is TRBJ2-7; 8 nucleotides agree with TRBD2. Germline assignment: CDR1 LNHDA and CDR2 SQIVND (reference sequence). The trim removed 5 bases at V and 5 bases at J, leaving 14 bases unmatched. The CDR3 consists of 16 residues.